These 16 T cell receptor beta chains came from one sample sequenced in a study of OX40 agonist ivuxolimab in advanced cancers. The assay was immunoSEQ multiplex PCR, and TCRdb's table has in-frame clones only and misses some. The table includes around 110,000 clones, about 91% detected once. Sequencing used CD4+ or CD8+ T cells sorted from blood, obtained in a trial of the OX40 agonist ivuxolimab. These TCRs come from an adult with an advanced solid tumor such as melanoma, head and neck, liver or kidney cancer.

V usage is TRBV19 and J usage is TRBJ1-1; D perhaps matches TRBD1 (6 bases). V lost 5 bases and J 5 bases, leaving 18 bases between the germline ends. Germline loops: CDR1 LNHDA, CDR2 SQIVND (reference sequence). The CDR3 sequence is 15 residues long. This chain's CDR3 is CASSSRTGHLTEAFF. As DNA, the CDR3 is TGTGCCAGTAGTTCACGGACGGGACATTTGACTGAAGCTTTCTTT.

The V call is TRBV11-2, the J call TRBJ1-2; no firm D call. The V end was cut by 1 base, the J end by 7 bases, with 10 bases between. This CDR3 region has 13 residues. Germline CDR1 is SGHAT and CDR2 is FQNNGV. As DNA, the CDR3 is TGTGCCAGCAGCTTAGCCCCAGACGGTGGCTACACCTTC. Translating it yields CASSLAPDGGYTF.

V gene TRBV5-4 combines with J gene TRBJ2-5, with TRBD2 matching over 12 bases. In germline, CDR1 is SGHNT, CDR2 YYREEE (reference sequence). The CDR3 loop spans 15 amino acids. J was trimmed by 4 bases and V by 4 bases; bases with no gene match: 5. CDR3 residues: CASSPRLAGVETQYF. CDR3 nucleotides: TGTGCCAGCAGCCCCCGACTAGCGGGAGTAGAGACCCAGTACTTC.

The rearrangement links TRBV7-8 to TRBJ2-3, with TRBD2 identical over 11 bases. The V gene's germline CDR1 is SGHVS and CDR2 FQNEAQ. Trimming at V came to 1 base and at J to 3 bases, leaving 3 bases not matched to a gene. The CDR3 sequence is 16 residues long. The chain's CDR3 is CASSLVSSGRTDTQYF. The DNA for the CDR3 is TGTGCCAGCAGCTTAGTGTCTAGCGGGAGGACAGATACGCAGTATTTT.

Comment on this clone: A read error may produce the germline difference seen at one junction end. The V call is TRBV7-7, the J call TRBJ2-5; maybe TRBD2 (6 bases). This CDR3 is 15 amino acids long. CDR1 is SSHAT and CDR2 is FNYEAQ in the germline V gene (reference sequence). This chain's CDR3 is CASSNSGTEGETQYF. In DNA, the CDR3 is TGTGCTAGCAGCAACTCCGGGACGGAGGGAGAGACCCAGTACTTC.

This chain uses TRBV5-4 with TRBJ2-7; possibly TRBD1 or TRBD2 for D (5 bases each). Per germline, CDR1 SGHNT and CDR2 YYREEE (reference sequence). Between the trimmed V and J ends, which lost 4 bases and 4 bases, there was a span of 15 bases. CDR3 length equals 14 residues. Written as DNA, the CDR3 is TGTGCCAGCAGCGGGGGATACAACCTATACGAGCAGTACTTC. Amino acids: CASSGGYNLYEQYF.

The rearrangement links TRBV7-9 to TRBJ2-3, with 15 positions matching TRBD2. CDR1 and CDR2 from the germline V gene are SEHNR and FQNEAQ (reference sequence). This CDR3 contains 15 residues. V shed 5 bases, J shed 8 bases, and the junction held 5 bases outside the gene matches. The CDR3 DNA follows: TGTGCCAGCAGCCCCCGGACTAGCGGGAGGGGTACGCAGTATTTT. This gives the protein CASSPRTSGRGTQYF.

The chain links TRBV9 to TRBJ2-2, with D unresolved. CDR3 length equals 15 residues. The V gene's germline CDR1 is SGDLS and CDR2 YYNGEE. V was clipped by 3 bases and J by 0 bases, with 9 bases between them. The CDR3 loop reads CASSAQPTNTGELFF. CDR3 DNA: TGTGCCAGCAGCGCGCAGCCTACGAACACCGGGGAGCTGTTTTTT.

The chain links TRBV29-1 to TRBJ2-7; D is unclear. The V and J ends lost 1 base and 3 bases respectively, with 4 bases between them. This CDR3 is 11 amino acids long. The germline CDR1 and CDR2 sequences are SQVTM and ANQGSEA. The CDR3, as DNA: TGCAGCGTTGAAGTCTACTACGAGCAGTACTTC. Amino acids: CSVEVYYEQYF.

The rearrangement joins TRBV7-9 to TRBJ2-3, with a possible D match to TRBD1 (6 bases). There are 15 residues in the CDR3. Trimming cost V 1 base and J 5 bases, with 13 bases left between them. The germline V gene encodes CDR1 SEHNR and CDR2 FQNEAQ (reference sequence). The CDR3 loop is CASSLGTGPGDTQYF. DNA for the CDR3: TGTGCCAGCAGCTTAGGAACAGGGCCGGGAGATACGCAGTATTTT. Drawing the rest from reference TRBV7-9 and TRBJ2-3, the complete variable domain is DTGVSQNPRHKITKRGQNVTFRCDPISEHNRLYWYRQTLGQGPEFLTYFQNEAQLEKSRLLSDRFSAERPKGSFSTLEIQRTEQGDSAMYLCASSLGTGPGDTQYFGPGTRLTVL.

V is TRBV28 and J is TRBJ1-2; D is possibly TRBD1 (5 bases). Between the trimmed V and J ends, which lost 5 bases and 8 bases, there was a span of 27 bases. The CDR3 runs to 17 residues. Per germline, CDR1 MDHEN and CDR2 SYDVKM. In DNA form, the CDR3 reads TGTGCCAGCAGTCTAGGGACCCTCCGAGACACACTGCGGGGCTACACCTTC. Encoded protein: CASSLGTLRDTLRGYTF.

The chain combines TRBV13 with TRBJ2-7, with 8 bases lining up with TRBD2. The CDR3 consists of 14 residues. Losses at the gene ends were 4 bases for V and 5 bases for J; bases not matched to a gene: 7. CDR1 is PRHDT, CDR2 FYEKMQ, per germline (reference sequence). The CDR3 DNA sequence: TGTGCCAGCAGCTCCAGCGGGAGAGGGGACGAGCAGTACTTC. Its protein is CASSSSGRGDEQYF.

CDR3 residues: CASRGPGTADTQYF. The CDR3 DNA reads as TGTGCCAGTAGGGGCCCTGGGACCGCAGATACGCAGTATTTT. The rearrangement joins TRBV19 to TRBJ2-3, with D perhaps matching TRBD1 or TRBD2 (5 bases each). Trimming shortened V by 6 bases and J by 4 bases, and 14 bases separated the two germline ends. CDR1 is LNHDA, CDR2 SQIVND, per germline (reference sequence). The CDR3 has 14 residues. Based on the CDR3 plus reference TRBV19 and TRBJ2-3, the full variable domain is DGGITQSPKYLFRKEGQNVTLSCEQNLNHDAMYWYRQDPGQGLRLIYYSQIVNDFQKGDIAEGYSVSREKKESFPLTVTSAQKNPTAFYLCASRGPGTADTQYFGPGTRLTVL.

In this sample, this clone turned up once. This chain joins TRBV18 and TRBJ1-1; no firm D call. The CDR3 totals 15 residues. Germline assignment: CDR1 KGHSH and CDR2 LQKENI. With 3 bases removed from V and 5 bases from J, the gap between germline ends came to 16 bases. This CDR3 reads CASSPSEDPGTEAFF. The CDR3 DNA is TGTGCCAGCTCACCGTCTGAGGACCCGGGAACTGAAGCTTTCTTT.

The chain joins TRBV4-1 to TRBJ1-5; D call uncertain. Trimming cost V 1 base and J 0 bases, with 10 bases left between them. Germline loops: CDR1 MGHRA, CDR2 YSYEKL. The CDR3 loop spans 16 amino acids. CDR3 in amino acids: CASSQVLTPSNQPQHF. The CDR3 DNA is TGCGCCAGCAGCCAAGTATTGACTCCTAGCAATCAGCCCCAGCATTTT.

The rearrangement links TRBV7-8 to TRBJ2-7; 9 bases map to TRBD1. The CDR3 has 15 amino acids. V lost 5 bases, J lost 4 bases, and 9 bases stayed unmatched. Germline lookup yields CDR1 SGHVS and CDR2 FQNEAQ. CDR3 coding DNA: TGTGCCAGCAGCACCGAAGGGACAGGGCTTTACGAGCAGTACTTC. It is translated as CASSTEGTGLYEQYF. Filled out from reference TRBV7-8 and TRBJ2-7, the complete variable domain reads GAGVSQSPRYKVAKRGQDVALRCDPISGHVSLFWYQQALGQGPEFLTYFQNEAQLDKSGLPSDRFFAERPEGSVSTLKIQRTQQEDSAVYLCASSTEGTGLYEQYFGPGTRLTVT.